One sample yielded the 18 T cell receptor beta chains listed below, sequenced in a study of T-cell reconstitution after alpha-beta-depleted transplantation in children (dated by TCRdb to about 2016). The library was produced with PCR. Data came from an Illumina HiSeq 2500. TCR libraries were prepared with molecular barcoding, using unique molecular identifiers to normalize TCRbeta repertoire quantification. TCRdb reprocessing: public reads trimmed at Q25 with fastp, clones called with MiXCR, in-frame beta chains kept. Each CDR3 protein gets just one entry, which takes the most common genes and DNA from the rows behind it. Recorded for this sample are just under 550,000 distinct CDR3 sequences; around 17% of them occurred a single time. 2.5% to 4% of the sample belongs to the ten largest clones. The source material was PBMCs from the stem cell graft donor, sampled from the stem cell graft. Receptors were obtained from a human donor who donated a stem cell graft to a child with acute lymphoblastic leukemia.

The rearrangement links TRBV10-3 to TRBJ1-1, with 7 bases aligning to TRBD1. With 2 bases clipped from V and 5 bases from J, the junction kept 5 bases outside the gene matches. CDR3 size: 14 residues. Germline lookup yields CDR1 ENHRY and CDR2 SYGVKD. DNA of the CDR3: TGTGCCATCAGTGAGAAGGCAGGGGGGACTGAAGCTTTCTTT. Amino acids: CAISEKAGGTEAFF.

Only a few counts were recorded for this clonotype. The chain links TRBV27 to TRBJ1-2; a weak D match, TRBD1 (5 bases). Deletions cut 3 bases from V and 2 bases from J, with 10 bases between. The CDR3 is 14 amino acids. Germline V gene data show CDR1 as MNHEY and CDR2 as SMNVEV (reference sequence). For the CDR3, the DNA is TGTGCCAGCAGTTTCCTGGGGCGCAACTATGGCTACACCTTC. This codes for CASSFLGRNYGYTF.

The V call is TRBV7-8, the J call TRBJ2-2; TRBD2 is a possible D gene (6 bases). Trimming removed 4 bases at V and 5 bases at J, with 20 bases between. Germline V lookup: CDR1 SGHVS, CDR2 FQNEAQ. This CDR3 is built from 17 residues. CDR3 protein: CASSYPTGDAATGELFF. The CDR3 DNA reads as TGTGCCAGCAGCTACCCCACGGGGGACGCGGCTACCGGGGAGCTGTTTTTT.

This sequence joins TRBV5-1 and TRBJ2-5; the match to TRBD2 covers 14 bases. Germline V gene lookup returns CDR1 SGHRS and CDR2 YFSETQ. This CDR3 is built from 16 residues. V shed 4 bases, J shed 4 bases, and the junction held 6 bases outside the gene matches. The CDR3 protein is CASSEGTSGRIETQYF. The CDR3 DNA is TGCGCCAGCAGCGAAGGGACTAGCGGGAGAATAGAGACCCAGTACTTC.

This rearrangement joins TRBV2 to TRBJ1-5; 12 bases are shared with TRBD1. The CDR3 extends over 15 amino acids. Losses at the gene ends were 6 bases for V and 2 bases for J; bases not matched to a gene: 2. Germline lookup yields CDR1 SNHLY and CDR2 FYNNEI. In nucleotides, the CDR3 is TGTGCCAGCAGGGGGACAGGGGGCGGCAATCAGCCCCAGCATTTT. As protein: CASRGTGGGNQPQHF.

The rearrangement joins TRBV5-6 to TRBJ2-1, with 9 bases identical to TRBD1. The CDR3 consists of 15 residues. With V trimmed by 2 bases and J by 7 bases, 7 bases remained unmatched. Per the germline V gene, CDR1 is SGHDT and CDR2 is YYEEEE. The CDR3 coding sequence is TGTGCCAGCAGCTTTGGGACAGGGTCAACGAATGAGCAGTTCTTC. Residues: CASSFGTGSTNEQFF.

V and J are TRBV5-1 and TRBJ1-1, with D possibly matching TRBD1 (5 bases). Germline V gene sequence: CDR1 SGHRS, CDR2 YFSETQ. Deletions cut 5 bases from V and 3 bases from J, with 14 bases between. The CDR3 has 14 amino acids. CDR3 nucleotide sequence: TGCGCCAGCAGATGGGGCCTTCGGGACACTGAAGCTTTCTTT. It yields the protein CASRWGLRDTEAFF.

V usage is TRBV6-5 and J usage is TRBJ2-3; 11 bases fit TRBD2. Germline CDR1 is MNHEY and CDR2 is SVGAGI. V shed 2 bases and J 1 base; nucleotides not matched to a gene: 2. This CDR3 is built from 16 residues. The chain's CDR3 is CASSYPTSGGTDTQYF. CDR3 sequence (DNA): TGTGCCAGCAGTTACCCGACTAGCGGGGGCACAGATACGCAGTATTTT.

To note about this clonotype: The junction differs from germline at one of its ends, possibly a read error. The rearrangement links TRBV12-3 or TRBV12-4 to TRBJ2-7; D is unclear. This CDR3 is built from 15 residues. CDR3 nucleotide sequence: TGTGCCAGCAGCTTAGGGCTCGAGCCCTCCTACGAGCAGTACTTC. Residues: CASSLGLEPSYEQYF.

This clonotype occurred a few times. The chain joins TRBV5-1 to TRBJ1-2; no reliable D call. CDR1 is SGHRS, CDR2 YFSETQ, per germline. V shed 0 bases and J shed 7 bases, with 13 bases lying between them. The CDR3 runs to 14 residues. CDR3 sequence (DNA): TGCGCCAGCAGCTTGGCCGGAGGGTCGGCTGGCTACACCTTC. This translates into CASSLAGGSAGYTF.

This chain connects TRBV27 to TRBJ2-1, with TRBD2 matching over 9 bases. The CDR3 contains 16 residues. The germline V gene has CDR1 MNHEY and CDR2 SMNVEV (reference sequence). After removal of 9 bases from V and 2 bases from J, the junction contained 11 bases not matched to a gene. The CDR3 DNA follows: TGTGCCAGTGGATACCTTAGCGGGAGCGCCTACAATGAGCAGTTCTTC. Translated: CASGYLSGSAYNEQFF.

This clonotype was picked up a small number of times. The chain is built from TRBV12-3 or TRBV12-4 and TRBJ1-4, with TRBD1 matching over 10 bases. J lost 7 bases, V lost 5 bases, and 7 bases had no gene match. The CDR3 is made up of 15 amino acids. The CDR3 DNA follows: TGTGCCAGCAGTCCGGGGACAGGGGTCGGTGAAAAACTGTTTTTT. Its translation: CASSPGTGVGEKLFF.

The J gene is TRBJ2-3, the V gene TRBV5-6; 10 bases fit TRBD2. Germline V gives CDR1 SGHDT, CDR2 YYEEEE. J was trimmed by 1 base and V by 2 bases; bases with no gene match: 10. The CDR3 is made up of 18 amino acids. In nucleotides, the CDR3 is TGTGCCAGCAGCTTCCTCCTAGCGGGAGTTATCGGCACAGATACGCAGTATTTT. Encoded protein: CASSFLLAGVIGTDTQYF.

In this sample, this clonotype turned up a few times. The chain uses TRBV5-1 and TRBJ2-4; 8 bases are shared with TRBD1. Germline V gene data show CDR1 as SGHRS and CDR2 as YFSETQ. V lost 2 bases, J lost 7 bases, and 8 bases stayed unmatched. This CDR3 is built from 15 residues. The CDR3 DNA reads TGCGCCAGCAGCTTTGACAGGGGAGGAGGGAACATTCAGTACTTC. Translation gives CASSFDRGGGNIQYF.

This clonotype was counted a few times. This chain connects TRBV7-9 to TRBJ1-2, with D perhaps matching TRBD1 (6 bases). Trimming pared 5 bases from V and 2 bases from J, leaving 15 bases between. The CDR3 is 15 residues long. Germline-derived CDR1 and CDR2 are SEHNR and FQNEAQ (reference sequence). CDR3 nucleotides: TGTGCCAGCAGCCTCCCCGGGACACCCAACTATGGCTACACCTTC. This codes for CASSLPGTPNYGYTF.

This clonotype was seen a handful of times. CDR3 sequence: CASSPLGGARDTIYF. CDR3 nucleotides: TGTGCCAGCAGCCCCTTGGGGGGCGCAAGAGACACCATATATTTT. J is TRBJ1-3 and V is TRBV3-1; D is perhaps TRBD1 (6 bases). The germline V and J ends were trimmed by 4 bases and 8 bases, with 18 bases remaining between them. The length of the CDR3 is 15 residues. The germline CDR1 and CDR2 sequences are LGHDT and YNNKEL (reference sequence).

The V call is TRBV5-5, the J call TRBJ2-3; unclear D gene. The CDR3 runs 12 residues. Trimming shortened V by 5 bases and J by 0 bases, and 4 bases separated the two germline ends. Germline CDR1 and CDR2: SGHKS and YYEKEE (reference sequence). In nucleotides, the CDR3 is TGTGCCAGCAGAGTTAGCACAGATACGCAGTATTTT. It translates to CASRVSTDTQYF.

The chain joins TRBV7-9 to TRBJ1-2; D gene ambiguous. CDR1 is SEHNR, CDR2 FQNEAQ, per germline (reference sequence). The V end was cut by 3 bases, the J end by 2 bases, with 19 bases between. CDR3 length equals 17 residues. The CDR3 loop reads CASSFGWGQQPNYGYTF. The CDR3 bases are TGTGCCAGCAGCTTTGGATGGGGTCAGCAGCCCAACTATGGCTACACCTTC.